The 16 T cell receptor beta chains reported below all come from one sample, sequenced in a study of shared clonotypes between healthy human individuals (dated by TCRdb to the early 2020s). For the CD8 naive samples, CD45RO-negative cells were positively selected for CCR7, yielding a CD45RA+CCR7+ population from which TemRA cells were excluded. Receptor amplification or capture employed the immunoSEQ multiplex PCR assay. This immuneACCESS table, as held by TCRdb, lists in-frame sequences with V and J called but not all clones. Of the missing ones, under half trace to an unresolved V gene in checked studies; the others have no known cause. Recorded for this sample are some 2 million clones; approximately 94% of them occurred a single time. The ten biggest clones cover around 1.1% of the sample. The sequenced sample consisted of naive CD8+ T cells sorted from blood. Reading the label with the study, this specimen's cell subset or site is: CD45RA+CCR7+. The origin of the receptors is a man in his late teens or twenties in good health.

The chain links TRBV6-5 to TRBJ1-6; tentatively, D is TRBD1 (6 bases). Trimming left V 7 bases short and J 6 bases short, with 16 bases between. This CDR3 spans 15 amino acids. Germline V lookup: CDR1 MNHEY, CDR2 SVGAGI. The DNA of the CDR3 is TGTGCCAGCACCGAAGGGACACCACGTAATTCACCCCTCCACTTT. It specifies CASTEGTPRNSPLHF.

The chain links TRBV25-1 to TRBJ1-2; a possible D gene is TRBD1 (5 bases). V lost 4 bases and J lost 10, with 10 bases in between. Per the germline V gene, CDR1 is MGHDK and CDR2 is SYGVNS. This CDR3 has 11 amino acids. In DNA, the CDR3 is TGTGCCAGCAGTGTGGGGCTCATCTACACCTTC. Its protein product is CASSVGLIYTF.

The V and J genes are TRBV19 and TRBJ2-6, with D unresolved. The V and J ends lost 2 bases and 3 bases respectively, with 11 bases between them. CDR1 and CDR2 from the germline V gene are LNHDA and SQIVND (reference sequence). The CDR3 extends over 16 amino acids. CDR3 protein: CASSISRLSGANVLTF. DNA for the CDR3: TGTGCCAGTAGTATATCCCGACTTAGTGGGGCCAACGTCCTGACTTTC. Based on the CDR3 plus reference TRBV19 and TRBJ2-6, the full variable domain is DGGITQSPKYLFRKEGQNVTLSCEQNLNHDAMYWYRQDPGQGLRLIYYSQIVNDFQKGDIAEGYSVSREKKESFPLTVTSAQKNPTAFYLCASSISRLSGANVLTFGAGSRLTVL.

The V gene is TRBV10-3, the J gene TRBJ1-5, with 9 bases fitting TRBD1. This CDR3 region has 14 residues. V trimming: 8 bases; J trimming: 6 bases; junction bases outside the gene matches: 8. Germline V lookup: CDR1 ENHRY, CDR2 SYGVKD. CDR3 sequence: CAIGPGTGFQPQHF. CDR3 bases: TGTGCCATCGGACCCGGGACAGGGTTTCAGCCCCAGCATTTT.

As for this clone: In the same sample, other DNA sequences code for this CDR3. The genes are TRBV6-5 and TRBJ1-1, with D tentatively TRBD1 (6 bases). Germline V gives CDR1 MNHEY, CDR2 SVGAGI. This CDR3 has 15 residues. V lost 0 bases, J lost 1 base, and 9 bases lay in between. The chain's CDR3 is CASSYSQGENTEAFF. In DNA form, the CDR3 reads TGTGCCAGCAGTTACTCACAGGGCGAGAACACTGAAGCTTTCTTT.

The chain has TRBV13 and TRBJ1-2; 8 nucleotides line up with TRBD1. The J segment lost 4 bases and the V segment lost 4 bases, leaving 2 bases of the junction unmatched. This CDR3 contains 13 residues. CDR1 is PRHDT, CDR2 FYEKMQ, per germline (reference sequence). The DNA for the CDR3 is TGTGCCAGCAGCTATGGACAGGGCTATGGCTACACCTTC. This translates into CASSYGQGYGYTF.

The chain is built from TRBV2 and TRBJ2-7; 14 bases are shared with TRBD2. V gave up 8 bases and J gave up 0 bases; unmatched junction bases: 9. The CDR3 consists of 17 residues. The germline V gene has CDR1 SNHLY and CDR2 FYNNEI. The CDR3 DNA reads TGTGCCAGCGAAGGGACTAGCGGGGGCACGAGCTCCTACGAGCAGTACTTC. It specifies CASEGTSGGTSSYEQYF.

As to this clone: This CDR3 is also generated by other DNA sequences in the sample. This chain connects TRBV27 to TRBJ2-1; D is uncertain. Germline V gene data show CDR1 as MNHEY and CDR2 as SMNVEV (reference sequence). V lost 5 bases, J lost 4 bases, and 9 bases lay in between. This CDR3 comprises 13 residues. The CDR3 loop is CASSTGLYNEQFF. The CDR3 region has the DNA TGTGCCAGCAGTACCGGGCTGTACAATGAGCAGTTCTTC.

CDR3 sequence (DNA): TGCGCCAGCAGCCAGGCCGGGACGGCCTTCACTGAAGCTTTCTTT. Residues: CASSQAGTAFTEAFF. The rearrangement links TRBV4-1 to TRBJ1-1; D possibly corresponds to TRBD1 (5 bases). The germline V and J ends were trimmed by 3 bases and 4 bases, with 15 bases remaining between them. Germline CDR1 is MGHRA and CDR2 is YSYEKL. This CDR3 region has 15 residues.

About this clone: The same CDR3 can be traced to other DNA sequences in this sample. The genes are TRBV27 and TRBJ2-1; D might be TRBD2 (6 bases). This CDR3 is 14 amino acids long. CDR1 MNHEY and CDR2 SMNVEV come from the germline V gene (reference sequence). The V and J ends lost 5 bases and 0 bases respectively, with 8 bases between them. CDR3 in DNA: TGTGCCAGCAGTCGAGCGGGCTCCTACAATGAGCAGTTCTTC. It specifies CASSRAGSYNEQFF.

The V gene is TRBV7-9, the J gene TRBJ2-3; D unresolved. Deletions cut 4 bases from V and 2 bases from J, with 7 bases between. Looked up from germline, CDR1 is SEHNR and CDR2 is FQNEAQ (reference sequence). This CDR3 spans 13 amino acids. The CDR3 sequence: CASSSHYTDTQYF. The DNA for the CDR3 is TGTGCCAGCAGCTCCCACTACACAGATACGCAGTATTTT.

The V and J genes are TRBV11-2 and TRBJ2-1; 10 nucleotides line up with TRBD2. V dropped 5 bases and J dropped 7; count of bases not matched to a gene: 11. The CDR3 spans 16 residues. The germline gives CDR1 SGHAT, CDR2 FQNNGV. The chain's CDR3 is CASSLRSAGGHNEQFF. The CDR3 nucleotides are TGTGCCAGCAGCCTTCGCTCAGCGGGGGGGCATAATGAGCAGTTCTTC.

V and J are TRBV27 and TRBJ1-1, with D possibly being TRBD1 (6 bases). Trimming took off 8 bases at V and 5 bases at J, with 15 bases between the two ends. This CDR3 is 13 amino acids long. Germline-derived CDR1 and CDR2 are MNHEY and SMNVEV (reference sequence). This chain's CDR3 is CASRLGTGTEAFF. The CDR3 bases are TGTGCCAGCCGGTTGGGAACAGGGACTGAAGCTTTCTTT.

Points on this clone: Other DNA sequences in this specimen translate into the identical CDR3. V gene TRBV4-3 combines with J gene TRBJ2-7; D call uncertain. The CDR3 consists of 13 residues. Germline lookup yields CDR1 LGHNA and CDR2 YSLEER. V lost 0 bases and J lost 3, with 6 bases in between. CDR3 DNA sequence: TGCGCCAGCAGCCAAGATTACAGCTACGAGCAGTACTTC. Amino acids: CASSQDYSYEQYF.

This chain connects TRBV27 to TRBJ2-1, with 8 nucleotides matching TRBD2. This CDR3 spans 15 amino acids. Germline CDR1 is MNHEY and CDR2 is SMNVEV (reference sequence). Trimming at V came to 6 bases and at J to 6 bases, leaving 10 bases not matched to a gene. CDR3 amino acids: CASSPGLGPLNEQFF. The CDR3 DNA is TGTGCCAGCAGCCCGGGACTAGGCCCCCTCAATGAGCAGTTCTTC.

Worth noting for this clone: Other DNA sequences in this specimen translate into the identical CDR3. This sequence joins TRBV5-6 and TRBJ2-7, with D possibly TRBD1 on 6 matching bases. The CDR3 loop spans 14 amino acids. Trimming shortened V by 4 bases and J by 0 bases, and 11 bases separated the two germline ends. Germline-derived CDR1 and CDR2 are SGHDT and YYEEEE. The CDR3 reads CASSPDSLSYEQYF. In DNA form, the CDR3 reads TGTGCCAGCAGCCCGGACAGCCTCTCCTACGAGCAGTACTTC.